Listed here are 30 T cell receptor beta chains from one sample, sequenced in a study of blood T cells in healthy people across ages. Alongside a J-beta primer mix, a sample-barcoded 5' primer served in a second PCR lasting roughly 7 to 12 cycles. TCRdb independently ran MiXCR on the 5' RACE reads; one entry per CDR3 protein. The table records 1.4 million or so distinct CDR3 sequences, about 42% of them present only once. Sequenced sample: blood. The receptors stem from a woman younger than 35 in good health.

The CDR3 region has the DNA TGTGCCAGCAGCTACAACAGGGGTTCTAATGAAAAACTGTTTTTT. Protein product: CASSYNRGSNEKLFF. This sequence joins TRBV2 and TRBJ1-4; 7 nucleotides align to TRBD1. The junction had 7 bases not matched to a gene; V was cut back by 6 bases and J by 3 bases. The CDR3 consists of 15 residues. Germline V gene lookup returns CDR1 SNHLY and CDR2 FYNNEI. Filled out from reference TRBV2 and TRBJ1-4, the complete variable domain reads EPEVTQTPSHQVTQMGQEVILRCVPISNHLYFYWYRQILGQKVEFLVSFYNNEISEKSEIFDDQFSVERPDGSNFTLKIRSTKLEDSAMYFCASSYNRGSNEKLFFGSGTQLSVL.

V is TRBV3-1 and J is TRBJ2-4, with TRBD1 identical over 11 bases. Losses at the gene ends were 5 bases for V and 2 bases for J; bases not matched to a gene: 5. The length of the CDR3 is 16 residues. Germline CDR1 is LGHDT and CDR2 is YNNKEL (reference sequence). DNA of the CDR3: TGTGCCAGCAGCGGACAGGGGGCTAGGACCAAAAACATTCAGTACTTC. It translates to CASSGQGARTKNIQYF.

This clonotype came up many times. The genes are TRBV7-2 and TRBJ2-7, with 8 bases matching TRBD1. The length of the CDR3 is 15 residues. With V trimmed by 3 bases and J by 2 bases, 6 bases remained unmatched. Germline CDR1 and CDR2: SGHTA and FQGNSA. The CDR3 DNA reads as TGTGCCAGCAGCTTTTATGGGACAGGTCCCTACGAGCAGTACTTC. Protein sequence: CASSFYGTGPYEQYF.

CDR3 loop: CSVAGLAGWIEQYF. As DNA, the CDR3 is TGCAGCGTCGCAGGACTAGCGGGGTGGATTGAGCAGTACTTC. The chain combines TRBV29-1 with TRBJ2-7; TRBD2 matches 12 bases. CDR1 is SQVTM and CDR2 is ANQGSEA in the germline V gene. The CDR3 sequence is 14 residues long. The ends lost 6 bases at V and 7 bases at J; junction bases unmatched: 10.

This clonotype has only a few counts. The rearrangement uses TRBV6-1 and TRBJ2-3; D gene ambiguous. V shed 3 bases and J shed 4 bases, with 5 bases lying between them. The CDR3 runs to 12 residues. Germline values: CDR1 MNHNS, CDR2 SASEGT. The CDR3 protein is CASSDPPDTQYF. In DNA form, the CDR3 reads TGTGCCAGCAGTGATCCCCCAGATACGCAGTATTTT.

This clonotype came up a few times. This chain connects TRBV6-5 to TRBJ1-2; tentative D call: TRBD1 (6 bases). Trimming shortened V by 5 bases and J by 7 bases, and 20 bases separated the two germline ends. Germline lookup yields CDR1 MNHEY and CDR2 SVGAGI. CDR3 length: 15 residues. The CDR3 is CASSKEYRAAAGYTF. The CDR3 DNA reads TGTGCCAGCAGTAAAGAGTACAGGGCGGCGGCTGGCTACACCTTC.

V usage is TRBV20-1 and J usage is TRBJ2-7, with a weak D call TRBD1 (8 bases). The CDR3 loop spans 14 amino acids. Germline values: CDR1 DFQATT, CDR2 SNEGSKA (reference sequence). The ends were cut back, 1 base at V and 4 bases at J, with 14 bases in the middle. The CDR3 DNA is TGCAGTGCTAGAGGGACAGGGAGGGTATACGAGCAGTACTTC. Its translation is CSARGTGRVYEQYF.

J is TRBJ1-2 and V is TRBV27; D might be TRBD1 (6 bases). Germline CDR1 reads MNHEY; CDR2 reads SMNVEV (reference sequence). Trimming removed 2 bases at V and 3 bases at J, with 16 bases between. The CDR3 extends over 16 amino acids. The CDR3 nucleotides read TGTGCCAGCAGTTTAAGGGGGGGCGTCGTATACTATGGCTACACCTTC. It yields the protein CASSLRGGVVYYGYTF.

The chain employs TRBV15 and TRBJ2-1, with D perhaps matching TRBD2 (6 bases). The J call may be mistaken, given a closer DNA end match to TRBJ2-7. Germline V gene data show CDR1 as LNHNV and CDR2 as YYDKDF (reference sequence). This CDR3 region has 15 residues. CDR3 DNA: TGTGCCACCAGTGCCGGGACTGAGTCCTACAATGAGCAGTACTTC. This translates into CATSAGTESYNEQYF.

This clonotype was seen only a few times. V is TRBV20-1 and J is TRBJ2-1, with TRBD2 identical over 11 bases. Germline CDR1 is DFQATT and CDR2 is SNEGSKA (reference sequence). The trim removed 3 bases at V and 11 bases at J, leaving 12 bases unmatched. The CDR3 is 15 residues long. CDR3 in DNA: TGCAGTGCTAGTTCGCCGGCACTAGCGGGAGCAAAGCAGTTCTTC. It is translated as CSASSPALAGAKQFF.

The V and J genes are TRBV25-1 and TRBJ1-5; TRBD1 agrees at 9 bases. Germline V gives CDR1 MGHDK, CDR2 SYGVNS. The J segment lost 4 bases and the V segment lost 8 bases, leaving 6 bases of the junction unmatched. CDR3 size: 14 residues. The CDR3 coding sequence is TGTGCCAGCGCCGGACAGGGGTGGAATCAGCCCCAGCATTTT. Protein product: CASAGQGWNQPQHF.

The gene calls are TRBV5-6 and TRBJ1-6; 9 nucleotides agree with TRBD1. Germline V gene data show CDR1 as SGHDT and CDR2 as YYEEEE. With V trimmed by 4 bases and J by 6 bases, 8 bases remained unmatched. The length of the CDR3 is 16 residues. CDR3 protein: CASSRLTGGSNSPLHF. The CDR3 DNA follows: TGTGCCAGCAGCCGATTAACAGGGGGCTCTAATTCACCCCTCCACTTT. Full variable domain (remainder filled in from reference TRBV5-6 and TRBJ1-6): DAGVTQSPTHLIKTRGQQVTLRCSPKSGHDTVSWYQQALGQGPQFIFQYYEEEERQRGNFPDRFSGHQFPNYSSELNVNALLLGDSALYLCASSRLTGGSNSPLHFGNGTRLTVT.

This clonotype was seen once. The V gene is TRBV27, the J gene TRBJ2-1, with D perhaps TRBD2 (6 bases). Trimming removed 5 bases at V and 13 bases at J, with 24 bases between. Germline V gives CDR1 MNHEY, CDR2 SMNVEV (reference sequence). The CDR3 extends over 15 amino acids. The CDR3 sequence is CASSTRWRAGETQFF. The CDR3 DNA reads as TGTGCCAGCAGTACGCGGTGGAGGGCCGGGGAGACCCAGTTCTTC.

This clonotype was found a few times. The chain has TRBV7-9 and TRBJ1-2, with a possible D match to TRBD1 (5 bases). The germline CDR1 and CDR2 sequences are SEHNR and FQNEAQ (reference sequence). The CDR3 sequence is 12 residues long. V lost 0 bases and J lost 8, with 7 bases in between. The CDR3 reads CASSLATEGYTF. In DNA form, the CDR3 reads TGTGCCAGCAGCTTAGCGACAGAGGGCTACACCTTC.

The rearrangement uses TRBV6-2 or TRBV6-3 and TRBJ2-1; no clear D gene. Germline assignment: CDR1 MNHEY and CDR2 SVGEGT. The CDR3 runs 16 residues. The V end was cut by 8 bases, the J end by 4 bases, with 21 bases between. The CDR3 coding sequence is TGTGCCAGCCCCTGGTTCGAACCTCCCTTTTACAATGAGCAGTTCTTC. Amino acid sequence: CASPWFEPPFYNEQFF.

The chain carries TRBV27 and TRBJ1-4; 7 bases match TRBD1. The CDR3 is 16 amino acids. Germline V gene data show CDR1 as MNHEY and CDR2 as SMNVEV (reference sequence). The V and J ends lost 5 bases and 7 bases, in that order; junction bases with no gene match: 13. The CDR3 nucleotides read TGTGCCAGCAGTCCCACCACAGGGGACGTAAGTGAAAAACTGTTTTTT. Amino acid sequence: CASSPTTGDVSEKLFF.

The rearrangement joins TRBV20-1 to TRBJ2-4; 7 bases agree with TRBD2. Germline values: CDR1 DFQATT, CDR2 SNEGSKA (reference sequence). The CDR3 runs 12 residues. CDR3 nucleotide sequence: TGCAGCTTACGGGGGGATTGGGACATTCAGTACTTC. It is translated as CSLRGDWDIQYF.

The V and J genes are TRBV4-1 and TRBJ1-6; weak D call: TRBD1 (5 bases). The CDR3 contains 15 residues. Trimming removed 6 bases at V and 8 bases at J, with 17 bases between. The germline V gene encodes CDR1 MGHRA and CDR2 YSYEKL. In nucleotides, the CDR3 is TGCGCCAGCAGGGTGGGTGTTTTGGGGGATTCACCCCTCCACTTT. Protein sequence: CASRVGVLGDSPLHF.

This clonotype has ten or more counts. This sequence joins TRBV13 and TRBJ1-1, with D unresolved. Between the trimmed V and J ends, which lost 2 bases and 2 bases, there was a span of 6 bases. CDR1 is PRHDT, CDR2 FYEKMQ, per germline (reference sequence). The CDR3 has 13 residues. The CDR3 DNA sequence: TGTGCCAGCAGCTTATATGGCAACACTGAAGCTTTCTTT. Its translation is CASSLYGNTEAFF.

The gene calls are TRBV12-3 or TRBV12-4 and TRBJ2-1; TRBD1 aligns across 9 bases. The CDR3 spans 13 residues. The junction had 11 bases not matched to a gene; V was cut back by 8 bases and J by 12 bases. The CDR3 is CASLGQGASGQFF. The CDR3 nucleotides are TGTGCCAGCCTGGGACAGGGTGCTAGTGGGCAGTTCTTC.

In this sample, this clonotype turned up a few times. The rearrangement uses TRBV7-9 and TRBJ1-2; D is undetermined. The CDR3 has 13 residues. V was trimmed by 2 bases and J by 8 bases, leaving 12 bases between them. Per germline, CDR1 SEHNR and CDR2 FQNEAQ (reference sequence). CDR3: CASSLNQARGYTF. As DNA, the CDR3 is TGTGCCAGCAGCTTAAATCAGGCGCGGGGCTACACCTTC.

The rearrangement uses TRBV14 and TRBJ2-3, with D perhaps assigned TRBD1 or TRBD2 (5 bases each). Germline assignment: CDR1 SGHDN and CDR2 FVKESK. The CDR3 is 15 amino acids. Trimming left V 2 bases short and J 3 bases short, with 12 bases between. CDR3 coding DNA: TGTGCCAGCAGCCAACCGGGGCCCAGAACAGATACGCAGTATTTT. It encodes CASSQPGPRTDTQYF.

This rearrangement joins TRBV15 to TRBJ2-5; no reliable D call. V was clipped by 0 bases and J by 2 bases, with 10 bases between them. Germline CDR1 reads LNHNV; CDR2 reads YYDKDF (reference sequence). CDR3 length: 15 amino acids. The CDR3 DNA reads TGTGCCACCAGCAGAGATCGGTCTACTCAAGAGACCCAGTACTTC. Translating gives CATSRDRSTQETQYF.

The V and J genes are TRBV20-1 and TRBJ1-6, with 9 positions matching TRBD1. The germline CDR1 and CDR2 sequences are DFQATT and SNEGSKA (reference sequence). CDR3 size: 16 residues. J lost 5 bases, V lost 2 bases, and 7 bases had no gene match. The CDR3 reads CSARPPRQGDNSPLHF. CDR3 nucleotide sequence: TGCAGTGCTAGACCCCCACGACAGGGGGATAATTCACCCCTCCACTTT.

This chain connects TRBV10-3 to TRBJ2-7, with D uncertain. Germline CDR1 reads ENHRY; CDR2 reads SYGVKD. The V and J ends lost 3 bases and 0 bases respectively, with 12 bases between them. This CDR3 is 15 amino acids long. The CDR3 region has the DNA TGTGCCATCAGTGAACCCGCCGAGGTCTCCTACGAGCAGTACTTC. It codes for CAISEPAEVSYEQYF.

This clonotype has a handful of counts. The V and J genes are TRBV28 and TRBJ1-5; 9 bases fit TRBD1. The CDR3 contains 14 residues. Germline V lookup: CDR1 MDHEN, CDR2 SYDVKM. Trimming took 8 bases from V and 4 from J; bases not matched to a gene: 6. The CDR3 reads CASGETGGNQPQHF. CDR3 DNA sequence: TGTGCCAGCGGTGAGACAGGGGGGAATCAGCCCCAGCATTTT.

This chain joins TRBV20-1 and TRBJ1-5; no clear D. Between the trimmed V and J ends, which lost 4 bases and 0 bases, there was a span of 10 bases. The CDR3 has 14 residues. Germline lookup yields CDR1 DFQATT and CDR2 SNEGSKA (reference sequence). The CDR3 bases are TGCAGTGCTACCGGAGGTTATAGCAATCAGCCCCAGCATTTT. Encoded protein: CSATGGYSNQPQHF.

The chain is built from TRBV7-2 and TRBJ1-5; TRBD1 matches at 9 bases. The CDR3 loop spans 15 amino acids. Looked up from germline, CDR1 is SGHTA and CDR2 is FQGNSA. V was clipped by 1 base and J by 5 bases; unmatched bases: 3. CDR3 sequence: CASSLVQGAYQPQHF. The CDR3 coding sequence is TGTGCCAGCAGCTTAGTACAGGGGGCGTATCAGCCCCAGCATTTT.

This sequence joins TRBV20-1 and TRBJ1-2; possible D gene TRBD1, 6 bases. Germline V gives CDR1 DFQATT, CDR2 SNEGSKA (reference sequence). This CDR3 is 13 amino acids long. Trimming pared 5 bases from V and 2 bases from J, leaving 12 bases between. Here the CDR3 reads CSAQRGANYGYTF. Written as DNA, the CDR3 is TGCAGTGCTCAGCGGGGGGCGAACTATGGCTACACCTTC.

The J gene is TRBJ2-7, the V gene TRBV10-3, with 14 bases fitting TRBD2. V lost 5 bases to trimming and J lost 4 bases; unmatched junction nucleotides: 7. Germline CDR1 and CDR2: ENHRY and SYGVKD. The CDR3 has 16 residues. CDR3 DNA sequence: TGTGCCATCAGTAAGACTAGCGGGAGGGTTGGGTACGAGCAGTACTTC. This codes for CAISKTSGRVGYEQYF.